This T cell receptor beta chain derives from a study of cytomegalovirus exposure and HLA in healthy donors. The CDR3 has 14 residues. The germline V gene encodes CDR1 SEHNR and CDR2 FQNEAQ (reference sequence). The germline V and J ends were trimmed by 1 base and 0 bases, with 6 bases remaining between them. A word on this clone: Antigen specificity is unknown.

PCR was performed using 60 Vbeta and 13 Jbeta primers. TCRdb keeps only in-frame clones here, not all; method: immunoSEQ multiplex PCR. This sample carries roughly 160,000 clones, approximately 80% of them seen once, and the ten largest clones take about 1.5%. Study-wide results and limits: Immune exposure information available was restricted to CMV serostatus. Later analysis associated a missense DCLRE1C variant with TCR beta V- and J-gene trimming. TCR beta sequences numbering some 17,000 were associated with HLA alleles at 0.05 false discovery rate in a later analysis.

The chain recombines TRBV7-9 with TRBJ1-2; D not resolved. The TCR originated in a woman aged 30 to 39 in good health and CMV-seronegative. The sequencing sample was made of PBMCs. CDR3 sequence reads: CASSLDLSNYGYTF. Here the CDR3 DNA reads TGTGCCAGCAGCTTAGATCTGTCTAACTATGGCTACACCTTC.